This T cell receptor beta chain is drawn from a study of cytomegalovirus exposure and HLA in healthy donors. Overall study results and limits: The authors enumerated some 160 TCR beta chains as linked to cytomegalovirus. An analysis was carried out at a later point. It showed that HLA-associated TCR beta chains were more clonally expanded than equally common non-associated chains. Prediction of most subjects' HLA-A and HLA-B alleles by TCR beta sequences was reportedly accurate. Donors were assumed by presence/absence analyses to have roughly uniform sequencing depth.

Trimming stripped 7 bases from V and 4 bases from J, with 17 bases between. CDR3 length: 14 amino acids. Per germline, CDR1 SQVTM and CDR2 ANQGSEA. 13 Jbeta primers and 60 Vbeta primers were used for the PCR. The method was immunoSEQ multiplex PCR; TCRdb's version includes in-frame clones alone and lacks a portion of them. The sample has under 200,000 clones, approximately 80% seen once; the top ten hold approximately 1.3%. This clone was counted only a few times. The antigen is unknown. The clonotype was recovered from a man aged 25-45 years in good health and CMV-seronegative. The rearrangement uses TRBV29-1 and TRBJ1-5; D is perhaps TRBD1 (5 bases). Sequencing was carried out using PBMCs. The CDR3 reads CSATLGGLNQPQHF. CDR3 DNA: TGCAGCGCTACCCTGGGGGGGTTGAATCAGCCCCAGCATTTT.